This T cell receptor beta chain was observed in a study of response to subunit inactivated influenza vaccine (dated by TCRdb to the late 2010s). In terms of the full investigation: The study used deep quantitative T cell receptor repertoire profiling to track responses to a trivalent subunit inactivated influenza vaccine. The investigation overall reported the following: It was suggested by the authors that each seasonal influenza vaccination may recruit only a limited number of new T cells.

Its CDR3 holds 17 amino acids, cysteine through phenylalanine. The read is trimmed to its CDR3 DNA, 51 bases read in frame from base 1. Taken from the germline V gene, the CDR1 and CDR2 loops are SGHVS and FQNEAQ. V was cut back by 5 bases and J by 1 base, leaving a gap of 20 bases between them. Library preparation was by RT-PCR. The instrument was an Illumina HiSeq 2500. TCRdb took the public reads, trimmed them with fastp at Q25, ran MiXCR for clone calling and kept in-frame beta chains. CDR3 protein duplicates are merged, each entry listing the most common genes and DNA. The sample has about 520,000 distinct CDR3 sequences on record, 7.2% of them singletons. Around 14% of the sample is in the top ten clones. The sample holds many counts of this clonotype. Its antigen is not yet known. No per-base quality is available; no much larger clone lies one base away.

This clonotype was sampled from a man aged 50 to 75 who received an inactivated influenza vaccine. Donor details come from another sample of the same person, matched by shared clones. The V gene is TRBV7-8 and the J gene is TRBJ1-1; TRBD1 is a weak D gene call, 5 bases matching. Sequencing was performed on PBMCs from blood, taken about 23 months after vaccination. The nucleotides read TGTGCCAGCAGCAGATCATGGGTCGGGGCTAAGAACACTGAAGCTTTCTTT. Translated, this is CASSRSWVGAKNTEAFF.